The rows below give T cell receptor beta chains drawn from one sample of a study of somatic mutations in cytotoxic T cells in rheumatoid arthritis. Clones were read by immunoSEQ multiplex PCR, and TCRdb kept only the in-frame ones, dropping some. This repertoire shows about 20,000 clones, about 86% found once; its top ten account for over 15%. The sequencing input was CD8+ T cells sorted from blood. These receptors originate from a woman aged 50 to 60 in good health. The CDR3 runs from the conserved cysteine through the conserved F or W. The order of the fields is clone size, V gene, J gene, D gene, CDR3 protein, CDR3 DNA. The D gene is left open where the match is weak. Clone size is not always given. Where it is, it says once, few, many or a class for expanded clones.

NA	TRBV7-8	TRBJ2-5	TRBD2	CASSLGLAGQETQYF	TGTGCCAGCAGCCTGGGACTAGCGGGGCAAGAGACCCAGTACTTC
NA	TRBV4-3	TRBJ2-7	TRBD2	CASSQRRAGVSYEQYF	TGCGCCAGCAGCCAACGCCGAGCGGGGGTCTCCTACGAGCAGTACTTC
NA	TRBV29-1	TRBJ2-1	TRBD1	CSVPILTGLGYHEQFF	TGCAGCGTGCCGATCTTGACAGGGTTGGGGTATCATGAGCAGTTCTTC
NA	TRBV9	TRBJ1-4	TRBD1	CASSVGGQENEKLFF	TGTGCCAGCAGCGTAGGGGGACAGGAGAATGAAAAACTGTTTTTT
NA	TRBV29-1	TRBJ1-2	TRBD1	CSVGGQGAWDGYTF	TGCAGCGTTGGGGGGCAGGGGGCCTGGGATGGCTACACCTTC
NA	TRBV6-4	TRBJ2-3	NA	CASSDSQGTDTQYF	TGTGCCAGCAGTGACTCGCAGGGCACAGATACGCAGTATTTT
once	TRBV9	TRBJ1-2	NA	CASSKTVGVGYTF	TGTGCCAGCTCCAAAACTGTGGGGGTCGGCTACACCTTC
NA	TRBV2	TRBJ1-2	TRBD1	CASSDVRGRDYGYTF	TGTGCCAGCAGTGATGTTAGGGGGCGAGACTATGGCTACACCTTC
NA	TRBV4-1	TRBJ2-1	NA	CASAGTTYNEQFF	TGCGCCAGCGCCGGGACAACCTACAATGAGCAGTTCTTC
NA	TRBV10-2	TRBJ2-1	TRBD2	CASSPGTSGGEVISYNEQFF	TGCGCCAGCAGTCCCGGGACTAGCGGGGGGGAGGTAATTTCCTACAATGAGCAGTTCTTC
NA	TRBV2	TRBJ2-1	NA	CASRPGGIRSYNEQFF	TGTGCCAGCAGGCCAGGGGGGATCCGCTCCTACAATGAGCAGTTCTTC
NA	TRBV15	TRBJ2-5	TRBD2	CATSRATSGAQTQYF	TGTGCCACCAGCAGAGCGACTAGCGGGGCACAGACCCAGTACTTC
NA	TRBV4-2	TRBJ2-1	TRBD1	CASSTTGGNEQFF	TGTGCCAGCAGCACGACAGGGGGTAATGAGCAGTTCTTC
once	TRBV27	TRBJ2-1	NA	CASSKTVVDEQFF	TGTGCCAGCAGTAAAACGGTAGTCGATGAGCAGTTCTTC
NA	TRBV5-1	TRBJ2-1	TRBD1	CASSWGTGGDEQFF	TGCGCCAGCAGCTGGGGGACAGGGGGCGATGAGCAGTTCTTC
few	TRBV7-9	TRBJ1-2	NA	CASSPSELGNYGYTF	TGTGCCAGCAGCCCTTCGGAGCTGGGTAACTATGGCTACACCTTC
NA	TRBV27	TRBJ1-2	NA	CASSSLTGYDYGYTF	TGTGCCAGCAGTTCGCTAACAGGGTACGACTATGGCTACACCTTC
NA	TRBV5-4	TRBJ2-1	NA	CASSLGLYNEQFF	TGTGCCAGCAGCTTAGGGCTGTACAATGAGCAGTTCTTC
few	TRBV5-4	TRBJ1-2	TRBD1	CASRPDRGNGYTF	TGTGCCAGCAGACCAGACAGGGGAAACGGCTACACCTTC
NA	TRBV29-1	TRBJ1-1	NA	CSVDKRRDSTSEAFF	TGCAGCGTCGATAAACGGAGGGACTCCACCTCTGAAGCTTTCTTT
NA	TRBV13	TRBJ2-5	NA	CASSSGVAETQYF	TGTGCCAGCAGCTCGGGGGTAGCCGAGACCCAGTACTTC
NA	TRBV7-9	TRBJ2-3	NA	CASSFSFSDTQYF	TGTGCCAGCAGCTTTAGCTTCTCAGATACGCAGTATTTT
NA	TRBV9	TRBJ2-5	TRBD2	CASSVARGLGETQYF	TGTGCCAGCAGCGTAGCGCGGGGGTTGGGAGAGACCCAGTACTTC
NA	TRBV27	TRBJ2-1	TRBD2	CASSLYRGGAGAVGEQFF	TGTGCCAGCAGTTTATACCGCGGGGGGGCGGGGGCGGTAGGGGAGCAGTTCTTC
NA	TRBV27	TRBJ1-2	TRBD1	CASSFAGGAPYGYTF	TGTGCCAGCAGTTTCGCAGGGGGCGCCCCTTATGGCTACACCTTC
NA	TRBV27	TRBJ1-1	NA	CASTRGGPNTEAFF	TGTGCCAGCACCCGGGGGGGACCGAACACTGAAGCTTTCTTT
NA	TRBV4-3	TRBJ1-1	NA	CASSRRPLGNGYMNTEAFF	TGCGCCAGCAGCCGCCGACCCCTAGGGAACGGTTACATGAACACTGAAGCTTTCTTT
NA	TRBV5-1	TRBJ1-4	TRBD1	CASSPGQGTREKLFF	TGCGCCAGCAGCCCGGGACAGGGGACGCGTGAAAAACTGTTTTTT
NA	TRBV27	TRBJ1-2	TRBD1	CASSLSRQGTDYGYTF	TGTGCCAGCAGTTTATCTCGACAGGGTACGGACTATGGCTACACCTTC
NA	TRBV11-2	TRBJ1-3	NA	CASSLDYIGTTGNTIYF	TGTGCCAGCAGCTTAGATTACATTGGGACTACTGGAAACACCATATATTTT
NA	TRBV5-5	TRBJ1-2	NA	CASSHDLNYGYTF	TGTGCCAGCAGCCACGACTTAAACTATGGCTACACCTTC
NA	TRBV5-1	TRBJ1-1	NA	CASSGNNPTANFFEAFF	TGCGCCAGCAGCGGAAATAACCCGACAGCTAACTTTTTTGAAGCTTTCTTT
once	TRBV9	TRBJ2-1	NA	CASSPPYYNEQFF	TGTGCCAGCAGCCCACCATACTACAATGAGCAGTTCTTC
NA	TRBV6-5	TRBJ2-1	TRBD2	CASSYFGGGPVYEQFF	TGTGCCAGCAGTTACTTTGGCGGGGGGCCGGTGTATGAGCAGTTCTTC
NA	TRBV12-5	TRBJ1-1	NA	CASGLSPLRFGTEAFF	TGTGCTAGTGGTTTGTCGCCCTTAAGGTTTGGCACTGAAGCTTTCTTT
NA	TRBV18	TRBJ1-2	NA	CASSGETGTYGYTF	TGTGCCAGCTCAGGGGAGACGGGAACTTATGGCTACACCTTC
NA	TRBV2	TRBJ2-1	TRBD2	CASSEGAGYSYNEQFF	TGTGCCAGCAGTGAAGGAGCGGGGTACTCCTACAATGAGCAGTTCTTC
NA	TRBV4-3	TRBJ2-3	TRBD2	CASSHERGGPDTQYF	TGCGCCAGCAGCCACGAGCGGGGGGGCCCAGATACGCAGTATTTT
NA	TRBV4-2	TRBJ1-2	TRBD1	CASSQETGGDYGYTF	TGTGCCAGCAGCCAAGAGACAGGGGGGGACTATGGCTACACCTTC
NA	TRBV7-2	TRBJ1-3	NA	CASSLDRRNTIYF	TGTGCCAGCAGCTTAGATCGGCGAAACACCATATATTTT
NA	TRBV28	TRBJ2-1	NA	CASSLLGRSSYNEQFF	TGTGCCAGCAGTTTATTGGGCAGAAGCTCCTACAATGAGCAGTTCTTC
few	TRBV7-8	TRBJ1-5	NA	CASSLGGVGQPQHF	TGTGCCAGCAGCCTGGGGGGAGTTGGCCAGCCCCAGCATTTT
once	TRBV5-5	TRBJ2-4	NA	CASSFGDEGLDKNIQYF	TGTGCCAGCAGCTTCGGGGACGAGGGGTTAGACAAAAACATTCAGTACTTC
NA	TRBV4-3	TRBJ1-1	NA	CASSQVARTDYTEAFF	TGCGCCAGCAGCCAAGTAGCCCGGACCGATTACACTGAAGCTTTCTTT
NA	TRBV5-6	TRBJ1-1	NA	CASSLASTGTEAFF	TGTGCCAGCAGCTTGGCCTCGACGGGCACTGAAGCTTTCTTT
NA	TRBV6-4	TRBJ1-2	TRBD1	CASSDSPGGYGYTF	TGTGCCAGCAGTGACTCGCCAGGGGGCTATGGCTACACCTTC